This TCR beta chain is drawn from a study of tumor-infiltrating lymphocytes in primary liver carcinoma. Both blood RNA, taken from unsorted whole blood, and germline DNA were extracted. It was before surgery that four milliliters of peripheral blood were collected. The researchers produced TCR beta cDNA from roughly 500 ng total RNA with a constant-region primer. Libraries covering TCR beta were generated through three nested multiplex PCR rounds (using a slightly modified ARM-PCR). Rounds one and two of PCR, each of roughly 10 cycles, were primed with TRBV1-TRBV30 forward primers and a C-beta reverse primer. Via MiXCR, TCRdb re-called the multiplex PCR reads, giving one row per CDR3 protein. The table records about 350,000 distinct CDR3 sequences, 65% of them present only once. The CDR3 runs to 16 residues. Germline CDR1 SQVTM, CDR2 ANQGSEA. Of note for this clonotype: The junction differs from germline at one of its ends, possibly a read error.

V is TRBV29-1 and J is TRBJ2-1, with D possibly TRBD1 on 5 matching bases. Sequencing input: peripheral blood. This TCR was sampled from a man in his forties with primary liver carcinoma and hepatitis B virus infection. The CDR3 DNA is TGCAGCGTTGATGCCCACCTGGTAGGGGCGTACAATGAGCAGCTCTTC. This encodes CSVDAHLVGAYNEQLF.